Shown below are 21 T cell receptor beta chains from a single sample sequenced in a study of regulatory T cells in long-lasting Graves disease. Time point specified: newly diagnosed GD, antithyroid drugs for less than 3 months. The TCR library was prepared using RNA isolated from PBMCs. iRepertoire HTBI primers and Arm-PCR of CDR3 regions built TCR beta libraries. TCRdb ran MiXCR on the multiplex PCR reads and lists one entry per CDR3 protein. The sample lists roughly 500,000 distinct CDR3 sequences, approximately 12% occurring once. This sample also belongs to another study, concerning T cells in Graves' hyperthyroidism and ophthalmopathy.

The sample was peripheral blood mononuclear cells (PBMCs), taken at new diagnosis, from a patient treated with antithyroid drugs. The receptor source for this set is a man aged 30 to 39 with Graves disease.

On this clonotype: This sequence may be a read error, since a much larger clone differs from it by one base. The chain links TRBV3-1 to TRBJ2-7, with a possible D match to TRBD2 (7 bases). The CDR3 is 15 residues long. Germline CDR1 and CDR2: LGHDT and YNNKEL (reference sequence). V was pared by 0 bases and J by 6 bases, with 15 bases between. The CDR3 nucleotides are TGTGCCAGCAGCCAAGATTACGGGGGGCTCTGCGAGCAGTACTTC. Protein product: CASSQDYGGLCEQYF.

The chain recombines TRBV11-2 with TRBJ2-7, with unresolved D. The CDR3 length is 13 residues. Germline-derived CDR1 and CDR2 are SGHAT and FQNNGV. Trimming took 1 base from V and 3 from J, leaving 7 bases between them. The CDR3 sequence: CASSLGPNYEQYF. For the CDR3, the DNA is TGTGCCAGCAGCTTAGGCCCCAACTACGAGCAGTACTTC.

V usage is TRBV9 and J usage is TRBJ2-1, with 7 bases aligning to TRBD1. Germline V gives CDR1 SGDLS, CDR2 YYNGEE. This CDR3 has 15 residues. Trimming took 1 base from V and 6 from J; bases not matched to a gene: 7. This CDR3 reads CASSVYGTASNEQFF. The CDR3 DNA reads TGTGCCAGCAGCGTATATGGGACAGCCTCCAATGAGCAGTTCTTC.

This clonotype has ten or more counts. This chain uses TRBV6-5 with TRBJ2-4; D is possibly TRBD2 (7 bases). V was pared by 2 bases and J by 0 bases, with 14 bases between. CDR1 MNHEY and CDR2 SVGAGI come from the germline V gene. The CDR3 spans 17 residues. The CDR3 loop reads CASSYEGGILAKNIQYF. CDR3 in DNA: TGTGCCAGCAGTTACGAGGGGGGGATTTTAGCCAAAAACATTCAGTACTTC.

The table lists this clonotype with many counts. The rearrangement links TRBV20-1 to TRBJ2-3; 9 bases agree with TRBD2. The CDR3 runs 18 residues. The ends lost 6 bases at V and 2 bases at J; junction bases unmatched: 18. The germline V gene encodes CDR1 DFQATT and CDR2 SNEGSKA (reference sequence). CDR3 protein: CSARQRGGTSFSTDTQYF. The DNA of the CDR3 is TGCAGTGCCCGTCAACGTGGCGGGACTAGCTTTTCCACAGATACGCAGTATTTT.

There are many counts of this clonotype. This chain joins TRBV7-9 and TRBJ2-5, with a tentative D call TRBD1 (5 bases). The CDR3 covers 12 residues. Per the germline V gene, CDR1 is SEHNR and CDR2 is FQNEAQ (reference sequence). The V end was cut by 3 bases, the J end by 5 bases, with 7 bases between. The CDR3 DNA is TGTGCCAGCAGCTTTTACAGGGAGACCCAGTACTTC. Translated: CASSFYRETQYF. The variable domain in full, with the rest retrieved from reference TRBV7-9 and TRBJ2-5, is DTGVSQNPRHKITKRGQNVTFRCDPISEHNRLYWYRQTLGQGPEFLTYFQNEAQLEKSRLLSDRFSAERPKGSFSTLEIQRTEQGDSAMYLCASSFYRETQYFGPGTRLLVL.

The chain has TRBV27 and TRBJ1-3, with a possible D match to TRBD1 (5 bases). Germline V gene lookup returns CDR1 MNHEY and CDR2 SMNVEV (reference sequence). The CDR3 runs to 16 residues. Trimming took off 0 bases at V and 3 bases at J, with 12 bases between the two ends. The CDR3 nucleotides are TGTGCCAGCAGTTTATCGGGGAGGGGTTTTGGAAACACCATATATTTT. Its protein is CASSLSGRGFGNTIYF.

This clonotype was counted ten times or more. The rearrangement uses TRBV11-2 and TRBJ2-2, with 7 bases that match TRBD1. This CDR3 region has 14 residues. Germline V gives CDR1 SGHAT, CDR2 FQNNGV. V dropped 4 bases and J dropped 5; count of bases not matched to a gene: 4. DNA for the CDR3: TGTGCCAGCAGCTCGACAGGGTGGACCGGGGAGCTGTTTTTT. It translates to CASSSTGWTGELFF.

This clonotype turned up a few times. The DNA of the CDR3 is TGTGCCAGCAGTTTTAGTGTACAAGAGACCCAGTACTTC. Translated, it gives CASSFSVQETQYF. This rearrangement joins TRBV27 to TRBJ2-5, with D hard to call. There are 13 residues in the CDR3. CDR1 MNHEY and CDR2 SMNVEV come from the germline V gene (reference sequence). The V end lost 3 bases, the J end lost 2 bases, and 7 bases lay between the germline ends.

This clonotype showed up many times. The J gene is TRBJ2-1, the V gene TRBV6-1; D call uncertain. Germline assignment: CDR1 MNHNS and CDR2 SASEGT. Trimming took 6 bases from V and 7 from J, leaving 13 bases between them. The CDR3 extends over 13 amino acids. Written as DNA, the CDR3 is TGTGCCAGCAGCCCCCGGCCGGTAAATGAGCAGTTCTTC. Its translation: CASSPRPVNEQFF.

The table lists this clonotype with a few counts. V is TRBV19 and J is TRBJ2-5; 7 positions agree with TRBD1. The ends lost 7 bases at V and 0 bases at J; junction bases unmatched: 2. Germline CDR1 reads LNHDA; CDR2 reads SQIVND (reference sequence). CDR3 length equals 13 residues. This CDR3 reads CASMGTDQETQYF. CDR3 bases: TGTGCCAGTATGGGGACAGACCAAGAGACCCAGTACTTC.

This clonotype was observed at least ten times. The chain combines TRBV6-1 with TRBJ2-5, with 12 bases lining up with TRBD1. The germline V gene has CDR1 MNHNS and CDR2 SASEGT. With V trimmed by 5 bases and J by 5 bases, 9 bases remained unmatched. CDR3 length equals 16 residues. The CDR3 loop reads CASSPGTGGARETQYF. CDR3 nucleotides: TGTGCCAGCAGTCCCGGGACAGGGGGCGCGAGGGAGACCCAGTACTTC.

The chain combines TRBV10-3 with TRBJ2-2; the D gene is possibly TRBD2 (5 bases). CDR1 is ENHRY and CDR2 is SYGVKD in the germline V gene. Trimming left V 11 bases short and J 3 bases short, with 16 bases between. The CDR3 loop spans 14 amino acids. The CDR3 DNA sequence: TGTGCCTCCCGAGGCCAGGACTACACCGGGGAGCTGTTTTTT. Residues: CASRGQDYTGELFF.

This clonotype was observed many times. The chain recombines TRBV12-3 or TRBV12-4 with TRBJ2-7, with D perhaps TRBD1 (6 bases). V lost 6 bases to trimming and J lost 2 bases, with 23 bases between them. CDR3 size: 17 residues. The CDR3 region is CASRVQGLSLFTYEQYF. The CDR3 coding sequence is TGTGCCAGCAGAGTCCAGGGGCTTTCCTTATTTACCTACGAGCAGTACTTC.

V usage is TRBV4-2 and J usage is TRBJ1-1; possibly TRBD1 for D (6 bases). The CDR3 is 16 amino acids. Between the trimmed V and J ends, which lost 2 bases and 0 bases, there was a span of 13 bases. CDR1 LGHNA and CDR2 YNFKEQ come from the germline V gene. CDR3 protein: CASSQTGGGLNTEAFF. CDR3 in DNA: TGTGCCAGCAGCCAAACGGGGGGGGGCCTGAACACTGAAGCTTTCTTT.

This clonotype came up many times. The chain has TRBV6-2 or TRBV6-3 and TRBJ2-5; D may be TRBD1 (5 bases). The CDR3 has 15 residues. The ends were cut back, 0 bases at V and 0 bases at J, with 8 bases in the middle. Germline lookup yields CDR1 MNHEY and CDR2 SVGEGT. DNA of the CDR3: TGTGCCAGCAGTTACTCGAAGGGGAACCAAGAGACCCAGTACTTC. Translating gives CASSYSKGNQETQYF.

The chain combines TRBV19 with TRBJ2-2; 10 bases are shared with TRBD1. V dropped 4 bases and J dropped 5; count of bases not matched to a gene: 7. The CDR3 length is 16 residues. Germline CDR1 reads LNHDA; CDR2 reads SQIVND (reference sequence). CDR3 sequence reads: CASSSQDRGITGELFF. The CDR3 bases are TGTGCCAGTAGTAGTCAGGACAGGGGGATAACCGGGGAGCTGTTTTTT.

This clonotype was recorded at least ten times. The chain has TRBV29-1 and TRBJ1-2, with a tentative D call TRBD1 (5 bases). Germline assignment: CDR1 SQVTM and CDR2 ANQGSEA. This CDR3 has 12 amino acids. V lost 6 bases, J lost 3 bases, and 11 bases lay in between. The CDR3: CSVRDSYYGYTF. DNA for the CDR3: TGCAGCGTACGAGACAGCTACTATGGCTACACCTTC.

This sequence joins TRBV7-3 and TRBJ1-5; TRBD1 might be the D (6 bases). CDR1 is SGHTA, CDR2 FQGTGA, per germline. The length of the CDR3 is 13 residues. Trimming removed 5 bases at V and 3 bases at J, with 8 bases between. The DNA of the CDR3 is TGTGCCAGCAGCCACAGGGACAATCAGCCCCAGCATTTT. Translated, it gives CASSHRDNQPQHF.

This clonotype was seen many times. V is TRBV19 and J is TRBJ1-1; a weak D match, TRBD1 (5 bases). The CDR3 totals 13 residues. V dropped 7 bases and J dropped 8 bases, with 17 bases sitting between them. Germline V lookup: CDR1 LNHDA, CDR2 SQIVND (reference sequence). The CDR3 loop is CASTLGVGREAFF. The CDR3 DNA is TGTGCCAGTACCCTAGGGGTAGGCAGGGAAGCTTTCTTT.

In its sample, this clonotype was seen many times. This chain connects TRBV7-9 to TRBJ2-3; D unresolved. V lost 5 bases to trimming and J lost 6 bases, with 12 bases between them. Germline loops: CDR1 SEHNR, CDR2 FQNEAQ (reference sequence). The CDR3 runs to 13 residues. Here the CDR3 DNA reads TGTGCCAGCAGCCAAACCGCATACGATACGCAGTATTTT. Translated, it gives CASSQTAYDTQYF.